Listed below are T cell receptor beta chains from one sample, sequenced in a study of technical replicates of blood from a few donors. Sequencing used immunoSEQ multiplex PCR; TCRdb keeps in-frame clones, though not all of them. The table has around 100,000 clones, approximately 95% seen once. Sequencing was done on a sample of T cells isolated from PBMCs. The receptors come from a human donor in good health. CDR3s include the opening cysteine and the closing phenylalanine or tryptophan.

>TRBJ2-7|TRBV29-1
CSVAGLGYEQYF
>TRBJ1-1|TRBV27
CASSLYLSTEAFF
>TRBJ1-2|TRBV27
CASSSIDSLGYTF
>TRBJ2-7|TRBV4-1
CASSPGVGRRSSYEQYF
>TRBJ2-3|TRBV9
CASSLVSGDTQYF
>TRBJ2-1|TRBV6-5
CASSYWREISYNEQFF
>TRBJ2-7|TRBV11-2
CASSQSGSLYEQYF
>TRBJ2-3|TRBV7-8
CASSLVSLTDTQYF
>TRBJ2-5|TRBV28
CASSSLAGVQETQYF
>TRBJ2-7|TRBV19
CASSLDRAYEQYF
>TRBJ2-1|TRBV18
CASSGLGLAGNEQFF
>TRBJ2-1|TRBV27
CASSFRGSNWDEQFF
>TRBJ2-1|TRBV11-3
CASSPLRSGEQFF
>TRBJ2-7|TRBV6-1
CASQTHTLYEQYF
>TRBJ2-2|TRBV7-3
CASSPGAGELFF
>TRBJ2-1|TRBV11-2
CASSGWSSSNYNEQFF
>TRBJ1-2|TRBV7-3
CASQTGEGYGYTF
>TRBJ1-2|TRBV29-1
CSAPRGQGGYTF
>TRBJ1-1|TRBV5-1
CASSSSGTREKAFF
>TRBJ1-1|TRBV6-5
CASSNRNTEAFF
>TRBJ2-7|TRBV6-1
CASGLGTGNYEQYF
>TRBJ1-5|TRBV9
CASSVDGEDQPQHF
>TRBJ2-1|TRBV28
CASSLSGGPYNEQFF
>TRBJ2-7|TRBV10-3
CATNRGEPYEQYF
>TRBJ2-7|TRBV29-1
CSVEDQRGGTYEQYF
>TRBJ1-5|TRBV28
CASRSQGLQPQHF
>TRBJ2-3|TRBV11-2
CASSSDSEDTQYF
>TRBJ1-1|TRBV11-2
CASSSTGVTEAFF
>TRBJ1-3|TRBV7-9
CASTPSVIGNTIYF
>TRBJ1-2|TRBV5-4
CASSQEKGAIYGYTF
>TRBJ2-1|TRBV9
CASSAGSGRALGEQFF
>TRBJ2-2|TRBV9
CASRSQTGELFF
>TRBJ2-7|TRBV9
CASSGTAAYEQYF
>TRBJ2-1|TRBV11-2
CASRTLAGELNEQFF
>TRBJ2-2|TRBV7-3
CASSLLHAGVPNTGELFF
>TRBJ1-2|TRBV7-8
CASSLVAGKSNYGYTF
>TRBJ2-1|TRBV7-6
CASSPSVVYNEQFF
>TRBJ1-2|TRBV2
CASSEGGQGLFYGYTF
>TRBJ2-5|TRBV2
CASSVTPTGGGKTQYF
>TRBJ1-2|TRBV19
CASSAGDGYTF
>TRBJ1-5|TRBV30
CAWSPGQGDSQPQHF
>TRBJ2-1|TRBV9
CASSPYLAGGDYEQFF
>TRBJ1-3|TRBV7-8
CASSQTASGNTIYF
>TRBJ2-5|TRBV7-3
CASSNILRREGKLCQETQYF
>TRBJ2-3|TRBV28
CASSLLDRVTDTQYF
>TRBJ1-1|TRBV10-3
CAISESADTEAFF
>TRBJ2-5|TRBV28
CASSLGLQETQYF
>TRBJ1-1|TRBV4-1
CASSQDPDRNTEAFF
>TRBJ2-3|TRBV2
CADGAGATTDTQYF
>TRBJ2-2|TRBV5-6
CASSSLNSGELFF
>TRBJ1-1|TRBV6-6
CASQRSGNTEAFF
>TRBJ2-6|TRBV28
CASSSTGTGANVLTF
>TRBJ2-7|TRBV9
CASSVAGSGAYEQYF
>TRBJ2-2|TRBV19
CASSISQDHTGELFF